What follows describes a single T cell receptor beta chain. TCRdb's table, derived via immunoSEQ multiplex PCR, lists solely in-frame clones and lacks some. The sample lists around 87,000 clones, approximately 94% occurring once. V was clipped by 4 bases and J by 6 bases, with 7 bases between them. Germline CDR1 SGHAT, CDR2 FQNNGV. The CDR3 runs 12 residues. This specimen belongs to a study of OX40 agonist ivuxolimab in advanced cancers. The J gene is TRBJ2-1, the V gene TRBV11-2, with D possibly matching TRBD1 (5 bases). Here the sequenced sample was CD4+ or CD8+ T cells sorted from blood, taken in a trial of the OX40 agonist ivuxolimab. This TCR was recovered from an adult with an advanced solid tumor such as melanoma, head and neck, liver or kidney cancer. The CDR3 region is CASSYTGNEQFF. The CDR3 nucleotides read TGTGCCAGCAGCTACACAGGCAATGAGCAGTTCTTC.